A selection of T cell receptor beta chains follows, all from one sample in a study of human T cells and chemical hapten exposure. TCRdb fed the RACE reads into MiXCR, producing one record per CDR3 protein. The sample includes about 71,000 distinct CDR3 sequences, about 9.4% of them seen just once. Sequenced material: whole blood, taken in connection with sensitization to the hapten diphenylcyclopropenone (DPC). Source of these receptors: a woman between 40 and 50 years old with alopecia areata. Some clones in this sample may be carry-over from other donors' samples. Each CDR3 is given with its conserved first and last residue. D genes are given only for firm matches.

D	J	V	CDR3
.	TRBJ2-7	TRBV20-1	CSAPRSLFYEQYF
TRBD1	TRBJ1-1	TRBV4-1	CASSHAGGEEAFF
.	TRBJ2-3	TRBV5-1	CASSLISDTQYF
.	TRBJ2-2	TRBV12-3/TRBV12-4	CASSLTGGRGNTGELFF
TRBD2	TRBJ2-7	TRBV19	CASSLLAEPEYEQYF
.	TRBJ2-1	TRBV29-1	CSVSRGSLYEQFF
.	TRBJ2-7	TRBV6-6	CASSFSTFQRVNYEQYF
.	TRBJ1-6	TRBV6-2/TRBV6-3	CASAINTGSASPLHF
TRBD1	TRBJ2-1	TRBV5-6	CASSLGGFYNEQFF
.	TRBJ1-1	TRBV12-3/TRBV12-4	CASSPGDWVGAFF
TRBD1	TRBJ1-3	TRBV30	CAWRRTGGNTIYF
.	TRBJ1-4	TRBV5-1	CASSLSPGIEEKLFF
.	TRBJ1-1	TRBV7-9	CASSSTGLDTEAFF
TRBD1	TRBJ1-2	TRBV14	CASLSTGQGVSNYGYTF
.	TRBJ1-5	TRBV5-8	CASSRRQALNQPQHF
.	TRBJ2-4	TRBV20-1	CSAIGVVKNIQYF
.	TRBJ1-3	TRBV28	CASSFNSNSENTIYF
.	TRBJ2-3	TRBV9	CASSAWTANTQYF
TRBD1	TRBJ1-2	TRBV7-9	CASSWTGGGYTF
TRBD1	TRBJ2-7	TRBV20-1	CSANSGTGNYEQYF
.	TRBJ1-1	TRBV25-1	CASSESRAGRRHAFF
.	TRBJ2-1	TRBV28	CASSLSGTLSWGQFF
.	TRBJ2-7	TRBV7-3	CASSPDQGRRQYF
.	TRBJ1-5	TRBV20-1	CSARLPGGSGGQPQHF
.	TRBJ2-6	TRBV6-1	CASSGSSGANVLTF
TRBD2	TRBJ2-5	TRBV29-1	CSVEDPLAAQETQYF
TRBD1	TRBJ1-2	TRBV4-2	CASSQVGGDRAHGYTF
TRBD2	TRBJ2-1	TRBV7-8	CASSLGTRYNEQFF
TRBD1	TRBJ2-5	TRBV12-3/TRBV12-4	CASSSRTGMAETQYF
.	TRBJ1-2	TRBV7-9	CASSLDTSYGYTF
.	TRBJ1-1	TRBV7-9	CASSLVIPGTEAFF
.	TRBJ2-2	TRBV6-2/TRBV6-3	CASKNAGRTGELFF
TRBD2	TRBJ2-3	TRBV27	CASSLLLAGGADTQYF
TRBD1	TRBJ1-2	TRBV11-2	CASSPQGANYYGYTF
.	TRBJ1-5	TRBV30	CAWNTPGHNHQPQHF
.	TRBJ1-1	TRBV11-2	CASSLTGGETEAFF
TRBD2	TRBJ2-1	TRBV2	CASSAGGVAYNEQFF
.	TRBJ2-7	TRBV11-2	CASSLVASYEQYF
.	TRBJ2-1	TRBV14	CASSQDSRGPLRVEQFF
TRBD1	TRBJ1-5	TRBV20-1	CSARRSPTGSNQPQHF
TRBD1	TRBJ1-2	TRBV5-1	CASSSGQVWDGYTF
TRBD2	TRBJ2-1	TRBV3-1	CASSQELAGGAEQFF
.	TRBJ1-1	TRBV4-3	CASSQDIHSGGTEAFF
.	TRBJ2-7	TRBV6-2/TRBV6-3	CASSYGGAPYYEQYF
TRBD1	TRBJ2-3	TRBV15	CATRSGQLVTDTKYF
TRBD2	TRBJ2-3	TRBV6-2/TRBV6-3	CASSYPPWAGGSTDTQYF
.	TRBJ1-2	TRBV7-2	CASSLVVAGFGYTF
.	TRBJ2-5	TRBV4-3	CASSQDPRKEAGETQYF
.	TRBJ2-2	TRBV28	CASNPPGTGELFF
.	TRBJ2-7	TRBV3-1	CASSQDPSSYEQYF
TRBD1	TRBJ2-1	TRBV18	CASSRDSGISWQFF
.	TRBJ1-1	TRBV29-1	CSVEDQGRARAFF
TRBD1	TRBJ2-2	TRBV11-2	CASSLNGQGYNGELFF
TRBD1	TRBJ2-7	TRBV7-2	CASSLSGQGSIYEQYF